These 17 T cell receptor beta chains were sequenced from one sample in a study of shared clonotypes between healthy human individuals. TCRdb's table, derived via immunoSEQ multiplex PCR, lists solely in-frame clones and lacks some. The sample has approximately 1.4 million clones; around 98% are singletons. Sequencing used naive CD4+ T cells sorted from blood. Subset noted: CD45RA+ positively selected. These TCRs come from a man younger than 40 in good health.

The rearrangement joins TRBV5-6 to TRBJ2-5; D uncertain. The germline V gene has CDR1 SGHDT and CDR2 YYEEEE. The length of the CDR3 is 12 residues. V was pared by 1 base and J by 10 bases, with 11 bases between. CDR3 bases: TGTGCCAGCAGCTTGAATTGGGCAGACCAGTACTTC. It codes for CASSLNWADQYF.

A remark on this clone: The sample contains more than one DNA sequence encoding this CDR3. This chain connects TRBV7-6 to TRBJ2-7, with a tentative D call TRBD2 (6 bases). The CDR3 runs to 15 residues. Trimming pared 0 bases from V and 1 base from J, leaving 10 bases between. Germline CDR1 SGHVS, CDR2 FNYEAQ. Here the CDR3 DNA reads TGTGCCAGCAGCTTAGCGGCCGGGGGTTCCTACGAGCAGTACTTC. It is translated as CASSLAAGGSYEQYF.

This clone was seen just once. Additional DNA sequences in this sample encode the identical CDR3. J is TRBJ2-7 and V is TRBV5-1; tentatively, D is TRBD1 (6 bases). CDR3 length equals 13 residues. Germline lookup yields CDR1 SGHRS and CDR2 YFSETQ. Trimming took 3 bases from V and 2 from J, leaving 9 bases between them. The CDR3 region has the DNA TGCGCCAGCAGCTCCTCAGGGGCCTACGAGCAGTACTTC. Translated: CASSSSGAYEQYF.

V is TRBV19 and J is TRBJ2-1; 12 bases match TRBD2. The CDR3 consists of 15 residues. Trimming took 6 bases from V and 4 from J; bases not matched to a gene: 4. CDR1 is LNHDA and CDR2 is SQIVND in the germline V gene (reference sequence). As DNA, the CDR3 is TGTGCCAGTAGCCGGCTAGCGGGAGGGTACAATGAGCAGTTCTTC. It yields the protein CASSRLAGGYNEQFF.

The V and J genes are TRBV6-5 and TRBJ2-1; 9 nucleotides match TRBD1. The CDR3 consists of 15 residues. The germline V gene has CDR1 MNHEY and CDR2 SVGAGI. The J segment lost 7 bases and the V segment lost 5 bases, leaving 9 bases of the junction unmatched. The chain's CDR3 is CASSRDRGRKNEQFF. The DNA of the CDR3 is TGTGCCAGCAGTCGAGACAGGGGGAGGAAAAATGAGCAGTTCTTC.

The J gene is TRBJ1-1, the V gene TRBV20-1; a weak D match, TRBD1 (6 bases). Germline V gene sequence: CDR1 DFQATT, CDR2 SNEGSKA (reference sequence). The CDR3 loop spans 10 amino acids. The germline V and J ends were trimmed by 5 bases and 9 bases, with 10 bases remaining between them. This chain's CDR3 is CSARQVKAFF. In DNA, the CDR3 is TGCAGTGCTCGACAGGTAAAAGCTTTCTTT.

The chain employs TRBV5-1 and TRBJ1-3; no clear D. Germline CDR1 is SGHRS and CDR2 is YFSETQ. Trimming shortened V by 4 bases and J by 0 bases, and 8 bases separated the two germline ends. This CDR3 has 14 residues. CDR3 in amino acids: CASSENSSGNTIYF. CDR3 bases: TGCGCCAGCAGCGAAAACAGCTCTGGAAACACCATATATTTT.

CDR3 region: CASSAFEGISSYEQYF. Here the CDR3 DNA reads TGCGCCAGCAGCGCATTCGAGGGGATCAGCTCCTACGAGCAGTACTTC. The chain joins TRBV4-1 to TRBJ2-7; D is possibly TRBD1 or TRBD2 (5 bases each). The CDR3 totals 16 residues. V was pared by 5 bases and J by 0 bases, with 17 bases between. In germline, CDR1 is MGHRA, CDR2 YSYEKL.

The chain is built from TRBV28 and TRBJ2-1, with 7 bases matching TRBD2. Per germline, CDR1 MDHEN and CDR2 SYDVKM. The CDR3 consists of 14 residues. Trimming took 3 bases from V and 8 from J; bases not matched to a gene: 7. The CDR3 protein is CASSFLGGSHEQFF. CDR3 nucleotide sequence: TGTGCCAGCAGTTTTCTGGGCGGGAGCCATGAGCAGTTCTTC.

The V call is TRBV7-9, the J call TRBJ2-7; no clear D. Trimming took off 2 bases at V and 6 bases at J, with 5 bases between the two ends. CDR1 is SEHNR and CDR2 is FQNEAQ in the germline V gene (reference sequence). The CDR3 runs 11 residues. The CDR3 sequence: CASSLKREQYF. In DNA form, the CDR3 reads TGTGCCAGCAGCTTAAAGCGCGAGCAGTACTTC.

This clone was seen a single time. The chain uses TRBV7-2 and TRBJ2-7, with 7 positions matching TRBD2. CDR1 is SGHTA, CDR2 FQGNSA, per germline. Trimming cost V 5 bases and J 5 bases; bases outside gene matches: 6. This CDR3 has 13 residues. The CDR3 region has the DNA TGTGCCAGCAGCCCTTGGACTAGGGACGAGCAGTACTTC. Its protein product is CASSPWTRDEQYF.

The chain uses TRBV5-1 and TRBJ1-5; a possible D gene is TRBD1 (5 bases). The CDR3 runs to 17 residues. CDR1 is SGHRS, CDR2 YFSETQ, per germline. V was cut by 1 base and J by 0 bases, with 14 bases left in between. Here the CDR3 reads CASSLFPTATSNQPQHF. The CDR3 nucleotides are TGCGCCAGCAGCTTGTTCCCGACAGCGACTAGCAATCAGCCCCAGCATTTT.

This rearrangement joins TRBV7-9 to TRBJ1-2; D might be TRBD1 (6 bases). The germline V and J ends were trimmed by 2 bases and 8 bases, with 18 bases remaining between them. Germline V lookup: CDR1 SEHNR, CDR2 FQNEAQ (reference sequence). The CDR3 is 15 amino acids. In nucleotides, the CDR3 is TGTGCCAGCAGCTTATTACAGGGTCCCATAGACGGCTACACCTTC. Encoded protein: CASSLLQGPIDGYTF.

The chain links TRBV19 to TRBJ2-7; 7 nucleotides line up with TRBD2. V was clipped by 5 bases and J by 3 bases; unmatched bases: 1. Looked up from germline, CDR1 is LNHDA and CDR2 is SQIVND (reference sequence). The CDR3 loop spans 12 amino acids. The DNA of the CDR3 is TGTGCCAGTAGTCCGGGAGGCTACGAGCAGTACTTC. Its translation is CASSPGGYEQYF. The complete variable domain, with remaining parts taken from reference TRBV19 and TRBJ2-7, reads DGGITQSPKYLFRKEGQNVTLSCEQNLNHDAMYWYRQDPGQGLRLIYYSQIVNDFQKGDIAEGYSVSREKKESFPLTVTSAQKNPTAFYLCASSPGGYEQYFGPGTRLTVT.

The chain has TRBV9 and TRBJ2-1; 11 positions match TRBD2. The V gene end was trimmed by 4 bases and the J gene end by 6 bases; junction bases not matched to a gene: 6. This CDR3 has 15 residues. Germline CDR1 reads SGDLS; CDR2 reads YYNGEE. For the CDR3, the DNA is TGTGCCAGCAGCAGATTAGCGGGAGGGCGCAATGAGCAGTTCTTC. This sequence encodes CASSRLAGGRNEQFF.

The chain employs TRBV19 and TRBJ1-2, with a possible D match to TRBD1 (6 bases). This CDR3 comprises 13 residues. V shed 7 bases and J shed 3 bases, with 12 bases lying between them. Germline V gene lookup returns CDR1 LNHDA and CDR2 SQIVND (reference sequence). CDR3 region: CASTGAEYYGYTF. The CDR3 DNA reads as TGTGCCAGTACGGGGGCAGAATACTATGGCTACACCTTC.

This clone showed up just a few times. The sample has other DNA sequences that encode this CDR3 too. This chain links TRBV19 with TRBJ2-1; the D gene is possibly TRBD1 (6 bases). Deletions cut 3 bases from V and 9 bases from J, with 9 bases between. This CDR3 comprises 12 residues. From germline, CDR1 is LNHDA and CDR2 SQIVND (reference sequence). CDR3 in amino acids: CASSMGRGEQFF. The CDR3 DNA sequence: TGTGCCAGTAGTATGGGCAGGGGTGAGCAGTTCTTC.